These T cell receptor beta chains were read from a single sample in a study of T cell responses to AZD1222 COVID-19 vaccine. Produced via immunoSEQ multiplex PCR; TCRdb's table is partial and in-frame only. The sample's table shows some 150,000 clones. Source material: peripheral blood. The receptors come from an adult in good health. The CDR3 runs from the conserved cysteine through the conserved F or W. Fields, in order: CDR3 DNA, CDR3 protein, D gene, J gene, V gene. The D gene is left open where the match is weak.

CDR3nt: TGTGCCAGCAGCCCCCCAGGGCGCGCCTATGGCTACACCTTC; CDR3aa: CASSPPGRAYGYTF; d_gene: -; j_gene: TRBJ1-2; v_gene: TRBV11-1
CDR3nt: TGTGCCAGCAGCTTGCGCGGGGTGAGTGGGGAGCAGTACTTC; CDR3aa: CASSLRGVSGEQYF; d_gene: -; j_gene: TRBJ2-7; v_gene: TRBV5-4
CDR3nt: TGTGCCAGCAGCTTTCTCCCCGCGGCAGGACGAGATGGCTACACCTTC; CDR3aa: CASSFLPAAGRDGYTF; d_gene: -; j_gene: TRBJ1-2; v_gene: TRBV7-2
CDR3nt: TGTGCCAGCAGGCGAATCAATGAGCAGTTCTTC; CDR3aa: CASRRINEQFF; d_gene: -; j_gene: TRBJ2-1; v_gene: TRBV12-3/TRBV12-4
CDR3nt: TGTGCCAGCAGCTTAGGTCCTAGCGGGGGCCCTAGAGAGACCCAGTACTTC; CDR3aa: CASSLGPSGGPRETQYF; d_gene: TRBD2; j_gene: TRBJ2-5; v_gene: TRBV7-9
CDR3nt: TGTGCCAGCAGCTTCCCGGTTGGGGCGGGGGGTCAAGAGACCCAGTACTTC; CDR3aa: CASSFPVGAGGQETQYF; d_gene: TRBD2; j_gene: TRBJ2-5; v_gene: TRBV5-6
CDR3nt: TGCGCCAGCAGCGAAGTCCCGGGAGCTGGAAACACCATATATTTT; CDR3aa: CASSEVPGAGNTIYF; d_gene: -; j_gene: TRBJ1-3; v_gene: TRBV4-1
CDR3nt: TGTGCCAGCAGTGAATTAGCGGGACAGGGGGCAAATAATGAAAAACTGTTTTTT; CDR3aa: CASSELAGQGANNEKLFF; d_gene: TRBD1; j_gene: TRBJ1-4; v_gene: TRBV6-1
CDR3nt: TGTGCCACCATGACAGGTCACCCCTACGAGCAGTACTTC; CDR3aa: CATMTGHPYEQYF; d_gene: -; j_gene: TRBJ2-7; v_gene: TRBV28
CDR3nt: TGCGCCAGCAGCCCGGGACAGGGAGGCTCCTACGAGCAGTACTTC; CDR3aa: CASSPGQGGSYEQYF; d_gene: TRBD1; j_gene: TRBJ2-7; v_gene: TRBV5-1
CDR3nt: TGTGCCAGCAGGGCCGTCAGGGTTGAGGAGACCCAGTACTTC; CDR3aa: CASRAVRVEETQYF; d_gene: -; j_gene: TRBJ2-5; v_gene: TRBV6-5
CDR3nt: TGTGCCAGCAGCCCAGGGTACAGATCCAATCAGCCCCAGCATTTT; CDR3aa: CASSPGYRSNQPQHF; d_gene: -; j_gene: TRBJ1-5; v_gene: TRBV7-8
CDR3nt: TGTGCCAGCTCACCGTCTGGTAATGGCTACACCTTC; CDR3aa: CASSPSGNGYTF; d_gene: -; j_gene: TRBJ1-2; v_gene: TRBV18
CDR3nt: TGTGCCAGTAGGGACCATGATGGAACACGAGGCTACACCTTC; CDR3aa: CASRDHDGTRGYTF; d_gene: -; j_gene: TRBJ1-2; v_gene: TRBV19
CDR3nt: TGCGCCAGCAGCCCAAGGGTCGGGACTAGCAGATACAATGAGCAGTTCTTC; CDR3aa: CASSPRVGTSRYNEQFF; d_gene: TRBD2; j_gene: TRBJ2-1; v_gene: TRBV5-1
CDR3nt: TGTGCCAGCAGTATGACATTGAACTATGGCTACACCTTC; CDR3aa: CASSMTLNYGYTF; d_gene: -; j_gene: TRBJ1-2; v_gene: TRBV12-3/TRBV12-4
CDR3nt: TGTGCCAGCAGCTCAAGCCCCGGGACGGCCTCCTACGAGCAGTACTTC; CDR3aa: CASSSSPGTASYEQYF; d_gene: -; j_gene: TRBJ2-7; v_gene: TRBV13
CDR3nt: TGCGCCAGCAGCTTGGTAGGGGCCGCTGAAGCTTTCTTT; CDR3aa: CASSLVGAAEAFF; d_gene: -; j_gene: TRBJ1-1; v_gene: TRBV5-1
CDR3nt: TGTGCCAGCAGCCGGGCCCTAGCGGGGAGCTCCTACAATGAGCAGTTCTTC; CDR3aa: CASSRALAGSSYNEQFF; d_gene: TRBD2; j_gene: TRBJ2-1; v_gene: TRBV5-4
CDR3nt: TGTGCCAGCTCTCCCGCAGGGGGTGCAACTGAAGCTTTCTTT; CDR3aa: CASSPAGGATEAFF; d_gene: TRBD1; j_gene: TRBJ1-1; v_gene: TRBV18
CDR3nt: TGTGCCAGCAGTGAACAGAACAGCCAGAACACTGAAGCTTTCTTT; CDR3aa: CASSEQNSQNTEAFF; d_gene: -; j_gene: TRBJ1-1; v_gene: TRBV6-1
CDR3nt: TGTGCCAGCAGTTACGCAGGGTTGGATCAGCCCCAGCATTTT; CDR3aa: CASSYAGLDQPQHF; d_gene: -; j_gene: TRBJ1-5; v_gene: TRBV6-5
CDR3nt: TGTGCCAGCAGCTCTCCCCAATTCTTACCGTATGGCTACACCTTC; CDR3aa: CASSSPQFLPYGYTF; d_gene: -; j_gene: TRBJ1-2; v_gene: TRBV5-5
CDR3nt: TGTGCCTGGAGTGTAAGCAGATCCACTGAAGCTTTCTTT; CDR3aa: CAWSVSRSTEAFF; d_gene: -; j_gene: TRBJ1-1; v_gene: TRBV30
CDR3nt: TGTGCCAGCAGTTTGGCGTACCAAGAGACCCAGTACTTC; CDR3aa: CASSLAYQETQYF; d_gene: -; j_gene: TRBJ2-5; v_gene: TRBV28
CDR3nt: TGCGCCAGCAGCTCGGGACAGGGAAACACCATATATTTT; CDR3aa: CASSSGQGNTIYF; d_gene: TRBD1; j_gene: TRBJ1-3; v_gene: TRBV5-1
CDR3nt: TGTGCCAGTAGTATCCCAGCCGAAAAACTGTTTTTT; CDR3aa: CASSIPAEKLFF; d_gene: -; j_gene: TRBJ1-4; v_gene: TRBV19
CDR3nt: TGCGCCAGCAGCGCGGGACAGCTTAGCAATCAGCCCCAGCATTTT; CDR3aa: CASSAGQLSNQPQHF; d_gene: TRBD1; j_gene: TRBJ1-5; v_gene: TRBV10-2
CDR3nt: TGTGCCAGCAGCCCTACCGGGACAGGCGATCGTATGGGCTACACCTTC; CDR3aa: CASSPTGTGDRMGYTF; d_gene: TRBD1; j_gene: TRBJ1-2; v_gene: TRBV7-2